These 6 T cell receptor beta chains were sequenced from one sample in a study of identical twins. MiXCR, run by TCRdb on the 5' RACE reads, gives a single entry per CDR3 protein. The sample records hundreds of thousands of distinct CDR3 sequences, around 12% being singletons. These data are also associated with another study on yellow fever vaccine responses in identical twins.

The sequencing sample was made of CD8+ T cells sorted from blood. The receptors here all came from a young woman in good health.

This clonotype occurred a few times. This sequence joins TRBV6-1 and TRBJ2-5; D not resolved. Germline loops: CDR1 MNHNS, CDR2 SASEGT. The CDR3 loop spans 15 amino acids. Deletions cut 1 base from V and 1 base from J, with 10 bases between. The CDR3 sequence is CASSEGSFIQETQYF. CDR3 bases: TGTGCCAGCAGTGAAGGGTCGTTTATCCAAGAGACCCAGTACTTC.

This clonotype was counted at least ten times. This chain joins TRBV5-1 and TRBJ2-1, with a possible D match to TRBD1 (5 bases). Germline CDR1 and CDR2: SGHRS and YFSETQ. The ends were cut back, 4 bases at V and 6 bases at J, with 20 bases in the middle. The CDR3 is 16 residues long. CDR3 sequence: CASSTEPGPNPNEQFF. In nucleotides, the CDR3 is TGCGCCAGCAGCACCGAGCCAGGGCCAAACCCCAATGAGCAGTTCTTC.

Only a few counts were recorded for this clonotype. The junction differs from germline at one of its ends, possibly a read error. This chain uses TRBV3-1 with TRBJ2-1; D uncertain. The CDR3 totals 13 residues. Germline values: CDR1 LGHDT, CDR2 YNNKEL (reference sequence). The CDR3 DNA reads TGTGTCAGCAGCGTCGACTCCTACAATGAGCAGTTCTTC. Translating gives CVSSVDSYNEQFF.

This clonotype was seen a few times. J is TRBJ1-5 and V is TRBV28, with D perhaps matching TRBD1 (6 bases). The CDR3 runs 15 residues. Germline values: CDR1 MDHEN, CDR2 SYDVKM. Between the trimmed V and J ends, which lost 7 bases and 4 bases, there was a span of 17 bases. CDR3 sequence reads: CASIKRDIRNQPQHF. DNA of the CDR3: TGTGCCAGCATCAAACGGGACATTCGGAATCAGCCCCAGCATTTT.

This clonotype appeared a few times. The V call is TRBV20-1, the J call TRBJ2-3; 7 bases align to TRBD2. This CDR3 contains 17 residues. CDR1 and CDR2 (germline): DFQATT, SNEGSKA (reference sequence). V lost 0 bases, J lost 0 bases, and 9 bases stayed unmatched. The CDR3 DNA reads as TGCAGTGCTAGAGATAGGACTAGTGAGTCCAGCACAGATACGCAGTATTTT. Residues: CSARDRTSESSTDTQYF.

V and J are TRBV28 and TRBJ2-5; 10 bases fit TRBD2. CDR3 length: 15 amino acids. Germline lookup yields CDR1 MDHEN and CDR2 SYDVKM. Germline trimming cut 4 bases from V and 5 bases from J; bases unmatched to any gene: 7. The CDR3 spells CASSSSGGARETQYF. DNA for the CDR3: TGTGCCAGCAGTTCCAGCGGGGGGGCCAGGGAGACCCAGTACTTC.